This TCR beta chain is from a study of T cells in Graves' hyperthyroidism and ophthalmopathy. Study-level results: Most thyroid clonotypes that were expanded above 0.001 also turned up in blood.

An absence of ophthalmopathy progression within 18 months meant stable Graves' hyperthyroidism. Used for diagnoses were clinical symptoms, serum thyroxine and TRAb, thyroid ultrasound and orbital computed tomography. This CDR3 has 16 amino acids. V lost 2 bases and J 3 bases, leaving 15 bases between the germline ends. Germline V gene data show CDR1 as MDHEN and CDR2 as SYDVKM. A few counts support this clonotype. Antigen: not known. A read error may explain this, as a much larger clone is one base away. Because the CDR3 is missing its conserved closing phenylalanine or tryptophan, this is likely a read error. Researchers amplified the TCR beta CDR3 regions from RNA transcripts. The HTBI primer set served for first-round RT-PCR of the TCR CDR3. TCRdb analysed the multiplex PCR reads with MiXCR anew, one entry per CDR3 protein. The sample has hundreds of thousands of distinct CDR3 sequences; less than 15% are singletons.

This sequence was found in a young woman with Graves' hyperthyroidism. Material for sequencing was blood. V and J are TRBV28 and TRBJ2-3, with D unclear. The CDR3 DNA is TGTGCCAGCAGTTTAATCTCCAGAGCGTCGACAGATACGCAGTATTCT. This sequence encodes CASSLISRASTDTQYS.